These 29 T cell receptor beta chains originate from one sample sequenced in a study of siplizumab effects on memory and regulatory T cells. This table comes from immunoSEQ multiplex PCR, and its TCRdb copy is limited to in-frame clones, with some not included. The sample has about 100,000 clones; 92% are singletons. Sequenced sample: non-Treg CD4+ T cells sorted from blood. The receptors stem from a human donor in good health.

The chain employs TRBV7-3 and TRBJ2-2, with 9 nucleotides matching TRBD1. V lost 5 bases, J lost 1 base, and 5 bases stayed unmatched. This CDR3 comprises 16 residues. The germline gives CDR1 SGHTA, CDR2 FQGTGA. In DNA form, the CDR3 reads TGTGCCAGCAGCCGAACGGGACAGGGGAACACCGGGGAGCTGTTTTTT. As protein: CASSRTGQGNTGELFF.

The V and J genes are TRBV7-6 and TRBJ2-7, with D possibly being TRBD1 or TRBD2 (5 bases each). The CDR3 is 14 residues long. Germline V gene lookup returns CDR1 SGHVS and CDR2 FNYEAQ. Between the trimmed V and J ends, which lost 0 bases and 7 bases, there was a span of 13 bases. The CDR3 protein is CASSLARGVGEQYF. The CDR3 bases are TGTGCCAGCAGCTTAGCGAGGGGTGTGGGGGAGCAGTACTTC.

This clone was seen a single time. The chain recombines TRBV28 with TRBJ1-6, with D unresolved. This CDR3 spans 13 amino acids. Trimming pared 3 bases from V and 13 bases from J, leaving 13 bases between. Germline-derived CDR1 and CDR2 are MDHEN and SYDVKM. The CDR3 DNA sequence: TGTGCCAGCAGTTTCTCCGGTATATTCCCCCTCCACTTT. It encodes CASSFSGIFPLHF.

CDR3 residues: CASSYRGGYTF. The CDR3 DNA follows: TGTGCCAGCAGTTACAGGGGTGGCTACACCTTC. The chain recombines TRBV6-1 with TRBJ1-2, with 7 bases that match TRBD1. The trim removed 5 bases at V and 7 bases at J, leaving 1 base unmatched. CDR1 and CDR2 from the germline V gene are MNHNS and SASEGT. The CDR3 is 11 residues long.

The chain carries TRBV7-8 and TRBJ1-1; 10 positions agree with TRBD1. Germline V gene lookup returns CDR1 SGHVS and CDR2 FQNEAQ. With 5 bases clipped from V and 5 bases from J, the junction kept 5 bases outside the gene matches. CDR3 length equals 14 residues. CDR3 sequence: CASSQGQGWTEAFF. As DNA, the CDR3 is TGTGCCAGCAGCCAGGGACAGGGGTGGACTGAAGCTTTCTTT.

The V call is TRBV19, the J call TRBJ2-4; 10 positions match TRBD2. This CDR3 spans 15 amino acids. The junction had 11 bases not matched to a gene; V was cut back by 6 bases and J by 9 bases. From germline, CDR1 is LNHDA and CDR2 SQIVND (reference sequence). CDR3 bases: TGTGCCAGTAGGGGTAATCTAGCGGGAGCTGGCATTCAGTACTTC. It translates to CASRGNLAGAGIQYF.

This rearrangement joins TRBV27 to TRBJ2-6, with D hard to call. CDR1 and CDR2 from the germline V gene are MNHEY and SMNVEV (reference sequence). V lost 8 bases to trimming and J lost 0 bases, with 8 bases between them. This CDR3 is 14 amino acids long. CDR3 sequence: CASARFSGANVLTF. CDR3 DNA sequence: TGTGCCAGCGCCCGGTTCTCTGGGGCCAACGTCCTGACTTTC.

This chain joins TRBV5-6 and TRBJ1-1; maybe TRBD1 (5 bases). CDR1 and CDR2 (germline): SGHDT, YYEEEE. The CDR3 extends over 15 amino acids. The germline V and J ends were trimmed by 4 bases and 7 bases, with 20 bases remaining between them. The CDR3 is CASSPLGGGRGEAFF. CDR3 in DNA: TGTGCCAGCAGCCCCCTCGGGGGGGGGAGGGGTGAAGCTTTCTTT.

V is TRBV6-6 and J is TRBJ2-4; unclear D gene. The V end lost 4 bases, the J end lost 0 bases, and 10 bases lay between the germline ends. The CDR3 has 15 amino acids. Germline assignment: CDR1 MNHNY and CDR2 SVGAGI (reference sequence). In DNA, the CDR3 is TGTGCCAGCAGTTCTAGTCGGTTAGCCAAAAACATTCAGTACTTC. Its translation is CASSSSRLAKNIQYF.

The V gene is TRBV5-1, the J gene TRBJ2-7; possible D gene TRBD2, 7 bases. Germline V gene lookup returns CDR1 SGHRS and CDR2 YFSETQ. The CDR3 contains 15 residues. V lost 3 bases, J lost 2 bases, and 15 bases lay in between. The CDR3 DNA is TGCGCCAGCAGCTGGGAGGGGGACACCACCTACGAGCAGTACTTC. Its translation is CASSWEGDTTYEQYF.

The CDR3 DNA reads TGTGCCAGCAGCGCTCCATCTCCGGGACTAGTTGCGGAGGGGTTATCAAGGGAGCTGTTTTTT. Encoded protein: CASSAPSPGLVAEGLSRELFF. This chain links TRBV9 with TRBJ2-2; 8 positions match TRBD2. V was clipped by 3 bases and J by 9 bases; unmatched bases: 28. The germline CDR1 and CDR2 sequences are SGDLS and YYNGEE. This CDR3 contains 21 residues.

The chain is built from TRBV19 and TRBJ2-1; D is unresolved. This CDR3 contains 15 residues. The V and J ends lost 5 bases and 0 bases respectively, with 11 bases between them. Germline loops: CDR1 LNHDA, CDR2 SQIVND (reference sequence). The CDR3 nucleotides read TGTGCCAGTAGTCCTACGGGCTTCTCCTACAATGAGCAGTTCTTC. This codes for CASSPTGFSYNEQFF.

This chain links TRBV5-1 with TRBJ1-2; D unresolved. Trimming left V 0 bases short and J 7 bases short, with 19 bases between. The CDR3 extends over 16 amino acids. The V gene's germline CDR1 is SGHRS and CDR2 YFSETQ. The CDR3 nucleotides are TGCGCCAGCAGCTTGGAGTTTGCCAGAGGTTCCTCTGGCTACACCTTC. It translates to CASSLEFARGSSGYTF.

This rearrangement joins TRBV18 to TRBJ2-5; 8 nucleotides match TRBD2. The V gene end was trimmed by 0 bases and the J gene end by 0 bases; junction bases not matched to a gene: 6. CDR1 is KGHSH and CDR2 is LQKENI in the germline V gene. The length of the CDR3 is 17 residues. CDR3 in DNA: TGTGCCAGCTCACCACCCACTAGCGGAGGGGACCAAGAGACCCAGTACTTC. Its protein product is CASSPPTSGGDQETQYF.

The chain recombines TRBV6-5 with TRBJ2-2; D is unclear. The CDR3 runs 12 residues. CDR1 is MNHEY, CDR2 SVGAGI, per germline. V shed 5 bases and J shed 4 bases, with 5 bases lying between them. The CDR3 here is CASSRATGELFF. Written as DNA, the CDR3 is TGTGCCAGCAGTCGCGCCACCGGGGAGCTGTTTTTT.

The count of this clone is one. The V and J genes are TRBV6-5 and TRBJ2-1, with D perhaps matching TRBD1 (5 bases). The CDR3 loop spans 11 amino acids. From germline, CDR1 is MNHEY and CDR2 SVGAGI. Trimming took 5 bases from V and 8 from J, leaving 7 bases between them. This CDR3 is CASSQGYEQFF. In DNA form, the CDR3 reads TGTGCCAGCAGTCAGGGCTATGAGCAGTTCTTC.

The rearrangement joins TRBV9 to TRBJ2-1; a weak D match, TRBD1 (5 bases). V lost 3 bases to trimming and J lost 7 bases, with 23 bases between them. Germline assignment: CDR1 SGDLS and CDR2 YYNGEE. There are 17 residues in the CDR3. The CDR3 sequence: CASSAHLQGLVANEQFF. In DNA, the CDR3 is TGTGCCAGCAGCGCTCACCTCCAGGGTTTGGTGGCTAATGAGCAGTTCTTC.

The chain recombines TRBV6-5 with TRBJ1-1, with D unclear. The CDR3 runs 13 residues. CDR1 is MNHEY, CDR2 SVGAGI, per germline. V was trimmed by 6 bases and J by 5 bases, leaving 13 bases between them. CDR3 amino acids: CASRTPVGTEAFF. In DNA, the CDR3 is TGTGCCAGCAGAACGCCGGTCGGAACTGAAGCTTTCTTT.

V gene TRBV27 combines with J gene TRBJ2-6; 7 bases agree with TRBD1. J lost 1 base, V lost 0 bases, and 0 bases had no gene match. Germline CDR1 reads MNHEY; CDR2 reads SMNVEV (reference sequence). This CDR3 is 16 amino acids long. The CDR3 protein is CASSLSTGSGANVLTF. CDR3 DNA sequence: TGTGCCAGCAGTTTATCGACAGGGTCTGGGGCCAACGTCCTGACTTTC. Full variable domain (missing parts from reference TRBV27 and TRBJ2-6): EAQVTQNPRYLITVTGKKLTVTCSQNMNHEYMSWYRQDPGLGLRQIYYSMNVEVTDKGDVPEGYKVSRKEKRNFPLILESPSPNQTSLYFCASSLSTGSGANVLTFGAGSRLTVL.

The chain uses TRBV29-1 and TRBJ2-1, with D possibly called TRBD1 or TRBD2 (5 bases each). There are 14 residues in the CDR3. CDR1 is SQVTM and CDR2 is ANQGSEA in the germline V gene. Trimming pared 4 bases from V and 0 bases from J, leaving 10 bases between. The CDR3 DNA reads TGCAGCGTTGCCGGGACCCTCTCCTACAATGAGCAGTTCTTC. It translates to CSVAGTLSYNEQFF.

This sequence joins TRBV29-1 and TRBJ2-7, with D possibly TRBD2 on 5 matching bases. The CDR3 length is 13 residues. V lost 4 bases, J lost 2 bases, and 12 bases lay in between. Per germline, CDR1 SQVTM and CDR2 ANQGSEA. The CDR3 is CSVGFGDAYEQYF. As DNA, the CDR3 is TGCAGCGTTGGATTCGGGGATGCCTACGAGCAGTACTTC.

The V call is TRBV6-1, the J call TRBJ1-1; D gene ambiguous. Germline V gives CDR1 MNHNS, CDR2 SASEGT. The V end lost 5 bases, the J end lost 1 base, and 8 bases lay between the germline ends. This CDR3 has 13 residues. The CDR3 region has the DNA TGTGCCAGCAGTAAACAGCCGAACACTGAAGCTTTCTTT. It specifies CASSKQPNTEAFF.

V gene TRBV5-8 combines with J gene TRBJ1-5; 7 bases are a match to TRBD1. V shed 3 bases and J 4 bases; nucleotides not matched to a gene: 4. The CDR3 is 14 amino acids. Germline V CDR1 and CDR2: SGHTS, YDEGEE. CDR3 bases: TGTGCCAGCAGCTGGACAGGCCGAAATCAGCCCCAGCATTTT. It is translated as CASSWTGRNQPQHF.

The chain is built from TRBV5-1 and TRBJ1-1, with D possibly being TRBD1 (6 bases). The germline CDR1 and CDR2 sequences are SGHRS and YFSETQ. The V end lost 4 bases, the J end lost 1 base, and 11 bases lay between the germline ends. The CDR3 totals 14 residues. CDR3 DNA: TGCGCCAGCAGCCCGGGGACATCGAACACTGAAGCTTTCTTT. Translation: CASSPGTSNTEAFF.

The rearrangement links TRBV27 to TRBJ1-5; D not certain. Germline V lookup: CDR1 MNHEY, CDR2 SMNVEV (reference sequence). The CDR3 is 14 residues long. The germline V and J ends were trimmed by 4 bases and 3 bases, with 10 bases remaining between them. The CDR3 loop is CASSSGEPNQPQHF. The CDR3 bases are TGTGCCAGCAGTTCGGGTGAACCCAATCAGCCCCAGCATTTT.

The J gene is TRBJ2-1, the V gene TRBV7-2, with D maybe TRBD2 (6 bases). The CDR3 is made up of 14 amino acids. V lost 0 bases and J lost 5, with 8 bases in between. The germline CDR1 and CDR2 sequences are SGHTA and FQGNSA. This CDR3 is CASSLAGGHNEQFF. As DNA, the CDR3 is TGTGCCAGCAGCTTAGCGGGAGGTCACAATGAGCAGTTCTTC. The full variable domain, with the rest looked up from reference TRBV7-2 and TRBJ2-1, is GAGVSQSPSNKVTEKGKDVELRCDPISGHTALYWYRQSLGQGLEFLIYFQGNSAPDKSGLPSDRFSAERTGGSVSTLTIQRTQQEDSAVYLCASSLAGGHNEQFFGPGTRLTVL.

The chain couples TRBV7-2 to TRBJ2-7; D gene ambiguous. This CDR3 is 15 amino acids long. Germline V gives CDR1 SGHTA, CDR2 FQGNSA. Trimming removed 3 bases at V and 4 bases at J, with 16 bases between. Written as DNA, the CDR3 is TGTGCCAGCAGCTTCCGATGGACCCCTTTTTACGAGCAGTACTTC. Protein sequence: CASSFRWTPFYEQYF.

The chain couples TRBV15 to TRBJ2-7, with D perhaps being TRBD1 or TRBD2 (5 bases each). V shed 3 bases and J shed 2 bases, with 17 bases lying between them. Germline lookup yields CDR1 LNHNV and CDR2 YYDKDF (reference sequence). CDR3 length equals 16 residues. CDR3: CATSRAAGPGTYEQYF. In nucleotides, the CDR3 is TGTGCCACCAGCAGGGCCGCAGGGCCGGGAACCTACGAGCAGTACTTC.

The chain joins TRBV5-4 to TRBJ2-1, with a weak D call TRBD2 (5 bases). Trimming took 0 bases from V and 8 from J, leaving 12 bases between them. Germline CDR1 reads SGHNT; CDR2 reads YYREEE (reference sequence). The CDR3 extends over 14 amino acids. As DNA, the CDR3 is TGTGCCAGCAGCTTGGGACTGAGGGTGGATGAGCAGTTCTTC. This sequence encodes CASSLGLRVDEQFF.